The 21 T cell receptor beta chains given below trace back to one sample, sequenced in a study of blood T cell repertoires in COVID-19. The method was immunoSEQ multiplex PCR; TCRdb's version includes in-frame clones alone and lacks a portion of them. The sample lists under 300,000 clones, about 80% occurring once. The sequenced sample was peripheral blood. These receptors all stem from a woman between 45 and 60 years old who had recovered from COVID-19.

Written as DNA, the CDR3 is TGTGCCAGCTCACCCAGCATTAAGACAGCGAACACTGAAGCTTTCTTT. It encodes CASSPSIKTANTEAFF. V usage is TRBV18 and J usage is TRBJ1-1; the D gene is possibly TRBD1 (5 bases). From germline, CDR1 is KGHSH and CDR2 LQKENI. The CDR3 is 16 residues long. V shed 3 bases and J shed 1 base, with 15 bases lying between them.

This chain uses TRBV7-3 with TRBJ2-1; 10 bases are shared with TRBD1. The CDR3 contains 15 residues. With V trimmed by 5 bases and J by 9 bases, 10 bases remained unmatched. Per the germline V gene, CDR1 is SGHTA and CDR2 is FQGTGA. CDR3 amino acids: CASSSEGTGVREQFF. In DNA, the CDR3 is TGTGCCAGCAGCAGTGAGGGGACAGGGGTACGTGAGCAGTTCTTC.

The rearrangement uses TRBV18 and TRBJ1-2; 11 bases fit TRBD1. Germline assignment: CDR1 KGHSH and CDR2 LQKENI. J lost 1 base, V lost 5 bases, and 3 bases had no gene match. This CDR3 spans 15 amino acids. CDR3 nucleotides: TGTGCCAGCTCAAAAGGGACAGGGGGTAACTATGGCTACACCTTC. It codes for CASSKGTGGNYGYTF.

The chain combines TRBV30 with TRBJ2-1; 12 nucleotides agree with TRBD2. The CDR3 is 19 amino acids. V was pared by 1 base and J by 0 bases, with 10 bases of the junction left unmatched. Germline CDR1 GTSNPN, CDR2 SVGIG (reference sequence). Here the CDR3 DNA reads TGTGCCTGGAGTGGGACTAGCGGGACGGAATCGAGCTCCTACAATGAGCAGTTCTTC. This codes for CAWSGTSGTESSSYNEQFF.

A note on this clone: The same CDR3 arises from other DNA sequences in this sample as well. This CDR3 is CASSLLAGGQETQYF. CDR3 coding DNA: TGCGCCAGCAGCTTGTTAGCGGGGGGGCAAGAGACCCAGTACTTC. The chain joins TRBV5-1 to TRBJ2-5; 11 bases are a match to TRBD2. The CDR3 contains 15 residues. Germline trimming cut 1 base from V and 2 bases from J; bases unmatched to any gene: 1. Germline values: CDR1 SGHRS, CDR2 YFSETQ.

This clone was seen just once. The J gene is TRBJ2-3, the V gene TRBV18, with 7 bases fitting TRBD1. CDR1 and CDR2 (germline): KGHSH, LQKENI. The CDR3 is made up of 15 amino acids. V lost 0 bases and J lost 4; bases outside the gene matches: 4. Here the CDR3 DNA reads TGTGCCAGCTCACCACCCGGGACAGCATCAGATACGCAGTATTTT. Its translation: CASSPPGTASDTQYF.

The chain is built from TRBV18 and TRBJ2-3, with 8 bases lining up with TRBD2. After removal of 5 bases from V and 4 bases from J, the junction contained 17 bases not matched to a gene. The CDR3 spans 18 residues. Germline assignment: CDR1 KGHSH and CDR2 LQKENI. The CDR3 sequence: CASSTWSGGEPVSDTQYF. The CDR3 bases are TGTGCCAGCTCAACGTGGTCGGGGGGGGAACCGGTCTCAGATACGCAGTATTTT.

The chain combines TRBV19 with TRBJ1-5, with D tentatively TRBD1 (5 bases). The V gene lost 11 bases and the J gene lost 4 bases, with 15 bases spanning the gap. The CDR3 runs 13 residues. Germline-derived CDR1 and CDR2 are LNHDA and SQIVND (reference sequence). CDR3 sequence reads: CAGASGGNQPQHF. CDR3 DNA sequence: TGTGCCGGCGCCTCGGGGGGTAATCAGCCCCAGCATTTT.

CDR3 residues: CASSPGKGLAGGDTQYF. DNA for the CDR3: TGTGCCAGCAGCCCTGGGAAGGGACTAGCGGGTGGGGATACGCAGTATTTT. This chain links TRBV11-3 with TRBJ2-3, with TRBD2 matching 12 bases. Germline CDR1 SGHNT, CDR2 YENEEA. V was pared by 5 bases and J by 6 bases, with 12 bases of the junction left unmatched. The CDR3 has 17 residues.

The sample holds one count of this clone. The chain links TRBV11-2 to TRBJ2-1, with TRBD1 matching 9 bases. This CDR3 is built from 16 residues. With V trimmed by 1 base and J by 1 base, 2 bases remained unmatched. Germline V gene sequence: CDR1 SGHAT, CDR2 FQNNGV. Written as DNA, the CDR3 is TGTGCCAGCAGCTTAGTAGGACAGGGGTCCTACAATGAGCAGTTCTTC. It specifies CASSLVGQGSYNEQFF.

V is TRBV7-3 and J is TRBJ1-1; D is undetermined. Germline CDR1 SGHTA, CDR2 FQGTGA. This CDR3 has 13 residues. V was trimmed by 1 base and J by 1 base, leaving 4 bases between them. In nucleotides, the CDR3 is TGTGCCAGCAGCTTAAGCGCGAACACTGAAGCTTTCTTT. It yields the protein CASSLSANTEAFF.

The CDR3 DNA sequence: TGCGCCAGCAGCTTGGATCGGGGATCACCCCTCCACTTT. Translated, it gives CASSLDRGSPLHF. The chain uses TRBV5-1 and TRBJ1-6; D is uncertain. In germline, CDR1 is SGHRS, CDR2 YFSETQ. With 0 bases removed from V and 10 bases from J, the gap between germline ends came to 8 bases. The CDR3 is 13 residues long.

This clone was observed a single time. The chain carries TRBV19 and TRBJ1-1; TRBD1 agrees at 7 bases. Germline V CDR1 and CDR2: LNHDA, SQIVND (reference sequence). With V trimmed by 4 bases and J by 2 bases, 4 bases remained unmatched. The CDR3 has 14 residues. CDR3 sequence reads: CASSRGDRNTEAFF. For the CDR3, the DNA is TGTGCCAGTAGTAGGGGGGACAGAAACACTGAAGCTTTCTTT.

The J gene is TRBJ1-5, the V gene TRBV7-2; tentatively, D is TRBD1 (5 bases). The germline V gene encodes CDR1 SGHTA and CDR2 FQGNSA. V lost 5 bases to trimming and J lost 5 bases, with 10 bases between them. CDR3 length: 13 residues. CDR3 amino acids: CASSTARDQPQHF. The CDR3, as DNA: TGTGCCAGCAGCACCGCCAGGGATCAGCCCCAGCATTTT.

This clone was observed a single time. The CDR3 sequence is CASSLYRDEQYF. CDR3 bases: TGTGCCAGCAGCCTATACAGGGACGAGCAGTACTTC. V gene TRBV6-5 combines with J gene TRBJ2-7; weak D call: TRBD1 (6 bases). V was shortened by 6 bases and J by 5 bases, with 11 bases between the two germline ends. Germline CDR1 and CDR2: MNHEY and SVGAGI. CDR3 size: 12 residues.

In regard to this clone: At the DNA level, this CDR3 is encoded by other sequences in the same sample as well. The chain links TRBV7-2 to TRBJ1-1, with 10 bases identical to TRBD1. V lost 5 bases, J lost 5 bases, and 8 bases stayed unmatched. The CDR3 totals 15 residues. Germline lookup yields CDR1 SGHTA and CDR2 FQGNSA. For the CDR3, the DNA is TGTGCCAGCAGCCTTAGACAGGGGGCGGGTACTGAAGCTTTCTTT. Its protein product is CASSLRQGAGTEAFF.

The V and J genes are TRBV7-2 and TRBJ1-1; TRBD1 matches at 8 bases. Germline-derived CDR1 and CDR2 are SGHTA and FQGNSA. V gave up 5 bases and J gave up 0 bases; unmatched junction bases: 2. This CDR3 comprises 14 residues. The CDR3 protein is CASSRDRLNTEAFF. The CDR3 bases are TGTGCCAGCAGCCGGGACAGGTTGAACACTGAAGCTTTCTTT. Full variable domain (rest looked up from reference TRBV7-2 and TRBJ1-1): GAGVSQSPSNKVTEKGKDVELRCDPISGHTALYWYRQSLGQGLEFLIYFQGNSAPDKSGLPSDRFSAERTGGSVSTLTIQRTQQEDSAVYLCASSRDRLNTEAFFGQGTRLTVV.

About this clone: Sequence at one end of the junction differs from germline and may be a read error. V is TRBV2 and J is TRBJ2-3, with 7 bases that match TRBD2. The CDR3 has 11 residues. CDR1 is SNHLY, CDR2 FYNNEI, per germline. Written as DNA, the CDR3 is TGTGCCAGCAGTGAAGCGTACCGGGAGGATTTT. It encodes CASSEAYREDF.

This chain links TRBV19 with TRBJ1-1; the match to TRBD1 covers 10 bases. CDR3 length: 16 amino acids. J gave up 4 bases and V 9 bases, and 14 bases lay outside the gene matches. Germline CDR1 is LNHDA and CDR2 is SQIVND (reference sequence). The DNA for the CDR3 is TGTGCCAGCCTCTGGACAGGGGGGCACCTTAGCACTGAAGCTTTCTTT. It translates to CASLWTGGHLSTEAFF.

V usage is TRBV28 and J usage is TRBJ1-2; 8 bases align to TRBD1. The CDR3 sequence is 15 residues long. Trimming removed 4 bases from V and 6 bases from J; junction bases left unmatched: 10. Germline V lookup: CDR1 MDHEN, CDR2 SYDVKM. Here the CDR3 reads CASSSTDRGKNGYTF. The CDR3 DNA follows: TGTGCCAGCAGTTCCACCGACAGGGGTAAAAATGGCTACACCTTC.

This clone has a count of ten or more. This rearrangement joins TRBV13 to TRBJ1-1; D remains ambiguous. Germline values: CDR1 PRHDT, CDR2 FYEKMQ (reference sequence). CDR3 length equals 15 residues. Trimming left V 4 bases short and J 0 bases short, with 12 bases between. The CDR3 reads CASSSLGGVNTEAFF. CDR3 bases: TGTGCCAGCAGCTCGCTGGGCGGGGTGAACACTGAAGCTTTCTTT.